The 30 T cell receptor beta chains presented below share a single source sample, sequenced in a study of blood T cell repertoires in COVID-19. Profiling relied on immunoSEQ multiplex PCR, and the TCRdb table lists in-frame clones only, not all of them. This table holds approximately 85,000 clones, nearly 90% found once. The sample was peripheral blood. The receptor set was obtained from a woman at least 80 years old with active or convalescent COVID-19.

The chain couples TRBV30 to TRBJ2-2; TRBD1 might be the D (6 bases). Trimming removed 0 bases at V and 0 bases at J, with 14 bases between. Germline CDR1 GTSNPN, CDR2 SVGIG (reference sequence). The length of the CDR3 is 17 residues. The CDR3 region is CAWSVDTGYANTGELFF. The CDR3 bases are TGTGCCTGGAGTGTAGACACAGGGTACGCGAACACCGGGGAGCTGTTTTTT.

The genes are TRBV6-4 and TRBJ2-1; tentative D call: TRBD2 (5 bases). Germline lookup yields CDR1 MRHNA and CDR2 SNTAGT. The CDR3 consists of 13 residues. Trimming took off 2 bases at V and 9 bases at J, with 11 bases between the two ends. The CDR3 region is CASSDLGISEQFF. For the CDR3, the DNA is TGTGCCAGCAGTGACCTCGGGATTAGTGAGCAGTTCTTC.

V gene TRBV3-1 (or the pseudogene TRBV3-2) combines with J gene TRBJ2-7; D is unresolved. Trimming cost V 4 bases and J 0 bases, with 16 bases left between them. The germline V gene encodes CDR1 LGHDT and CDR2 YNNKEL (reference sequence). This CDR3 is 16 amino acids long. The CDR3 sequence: CASSPSAAVSSYEQYF. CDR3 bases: TGTGCCAGCAGCCCTTCTGCTGCGGTTAGCTCCTACGAGCAGTACTTC.

In nucleotides, the CDR3 is TGTGCCAGCAGTGGAGGGCAGGCAGATACGCAGTATTTT. Translating it yields CASSGGQADTQYF. The genes are TRBV2 and TRBJ2-3, with D possibly TRBD2 on 5 matching bases. The V end was cut by 4 bases, the J end by 4 bases, with 9 bases between. Germline values: CDR1 SNHLY, CDR2 FYNNEI. The CDR3 length is 13 residues.

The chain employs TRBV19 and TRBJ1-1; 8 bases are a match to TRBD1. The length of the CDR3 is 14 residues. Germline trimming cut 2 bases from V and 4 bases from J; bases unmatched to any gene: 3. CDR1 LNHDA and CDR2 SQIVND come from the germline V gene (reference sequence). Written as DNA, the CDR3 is TGTGCCAGTAGTATAACTACAGGGGGCACTGAAGCTTTCTTT. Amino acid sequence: CASSITTGGTEAFF.

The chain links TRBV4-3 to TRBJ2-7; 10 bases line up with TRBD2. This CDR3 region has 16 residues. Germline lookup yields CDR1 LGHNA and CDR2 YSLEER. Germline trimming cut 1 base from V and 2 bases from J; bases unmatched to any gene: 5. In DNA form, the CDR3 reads TGCGCCAGCAGCCAAGGCGGGACTAGCGACGCCTACGAGCAGTACTTC. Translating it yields CASSQGGTSDAYEQYF.

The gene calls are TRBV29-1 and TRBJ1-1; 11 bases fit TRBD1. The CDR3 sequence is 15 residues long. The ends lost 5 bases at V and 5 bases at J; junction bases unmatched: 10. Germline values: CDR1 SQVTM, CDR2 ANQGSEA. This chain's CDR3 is CSVKPRTGGNTEAFF. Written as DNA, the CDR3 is TGCAGCGTTAAACCGAGGACAGGGGGCAATACTGAAGCTTTCTTT. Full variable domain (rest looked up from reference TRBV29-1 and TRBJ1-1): SAVISQKPSRDICQRGTSLTIQCQVDSQVTMMFWYRQQPGQSLTLIATANQGSEATYESGFVIDKFPISRPNLTFSTLTVSNMSPEDSSIYLCSVKPRTGGNTEAFFGQGTRLTVV.

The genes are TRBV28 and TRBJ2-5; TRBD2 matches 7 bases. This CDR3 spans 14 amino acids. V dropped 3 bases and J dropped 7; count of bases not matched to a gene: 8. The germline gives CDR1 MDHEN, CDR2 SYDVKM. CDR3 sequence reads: CASSFSGSGGTQYF. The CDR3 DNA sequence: TGTGCCAGCAGTTTTTCAGGGTCGGGAGGGACCCAGTACTTC.

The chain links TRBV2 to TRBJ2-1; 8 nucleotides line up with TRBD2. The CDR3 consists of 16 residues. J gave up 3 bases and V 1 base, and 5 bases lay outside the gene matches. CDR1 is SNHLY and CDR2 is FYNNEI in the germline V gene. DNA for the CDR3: TGTGCCAGCAGTGAAGTTATTAGCGGGGACTACAATGAGCAGTTCTTC. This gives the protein CASSEVISGDYNEQFF.

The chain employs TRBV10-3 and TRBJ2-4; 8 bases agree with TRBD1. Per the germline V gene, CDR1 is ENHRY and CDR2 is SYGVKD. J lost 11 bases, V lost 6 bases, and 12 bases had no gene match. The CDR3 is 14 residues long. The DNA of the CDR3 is TGTGCCATCAGCCCCGGACAGGGAGTAGCGGTTCAGTACTTC. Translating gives CAISPGQGVAVQYF.

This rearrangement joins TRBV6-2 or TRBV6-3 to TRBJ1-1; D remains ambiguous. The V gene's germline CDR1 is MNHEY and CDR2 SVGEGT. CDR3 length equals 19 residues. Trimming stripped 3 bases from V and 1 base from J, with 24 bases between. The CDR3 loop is CASSYPSVLQAAGNTEAFF. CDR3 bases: TGTGCCAGCAGTTATCCGTCGGTACTTCAGGCGGCGGGGAACACTGAAGCTTTCTTT.

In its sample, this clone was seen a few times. The CDR3 is CASSQLEGGGIEQFF. The CDR3, as DNA: TGTGCCAGCAGCCAACTCGAGGGAGGGGGTATTGAGCAGTTCTTC. The rearrangement joins TRBV3-1 (or the pseudogene TRBV3-2) to TRBJ2-1; possible D gene TRBD2, 7 bases. CDR3 length: 15 amino acids. Germline CDR1 is LGHDT and CDR2 is YNNKEL (reference sequence). V was cut by 2 bases and J by 9 bases, with 17 bases left in between.

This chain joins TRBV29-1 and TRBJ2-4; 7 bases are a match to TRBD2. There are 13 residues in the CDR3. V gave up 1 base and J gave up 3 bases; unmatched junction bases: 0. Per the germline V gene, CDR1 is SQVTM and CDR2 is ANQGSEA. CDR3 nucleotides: TGCAGCGTTGAAGGGGGGGGCAAAAACATTCAGTACTTC. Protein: CSVEGGGKNIQYF.

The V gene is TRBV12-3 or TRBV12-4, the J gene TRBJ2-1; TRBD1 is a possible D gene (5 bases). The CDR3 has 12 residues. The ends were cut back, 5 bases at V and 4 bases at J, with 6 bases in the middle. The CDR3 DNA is TGTGCCAGCAGTCAGGGTTACAATGAGCAGTTCTTC. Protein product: CASSQGYNEQFF.

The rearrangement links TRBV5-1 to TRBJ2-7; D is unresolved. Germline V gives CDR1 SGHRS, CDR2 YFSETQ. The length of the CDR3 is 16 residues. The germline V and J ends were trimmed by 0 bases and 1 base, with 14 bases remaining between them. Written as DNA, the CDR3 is TGCGCCAGCAGCTTGGGCTCCTGGGCAGAATCCTACGAGCAGTACTTC. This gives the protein CASSLGSWAESYEQYF.

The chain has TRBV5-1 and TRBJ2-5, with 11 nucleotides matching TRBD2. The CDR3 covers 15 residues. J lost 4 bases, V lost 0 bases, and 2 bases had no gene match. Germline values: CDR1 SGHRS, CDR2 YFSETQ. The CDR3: CASSLVAGGPETQYF. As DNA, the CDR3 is TGCGCCAGCAGCTTGGTAGCGGGAGGGCCAGAGACCCAGTACTTC.

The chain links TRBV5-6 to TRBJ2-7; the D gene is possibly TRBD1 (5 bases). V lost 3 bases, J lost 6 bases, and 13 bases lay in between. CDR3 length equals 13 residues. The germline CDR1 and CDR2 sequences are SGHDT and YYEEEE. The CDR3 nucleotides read TGTGCCAGCAGCTCTTGGTGGGGCGCCGAGCAGTACTTC. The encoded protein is CASSSWWGAEQYF.

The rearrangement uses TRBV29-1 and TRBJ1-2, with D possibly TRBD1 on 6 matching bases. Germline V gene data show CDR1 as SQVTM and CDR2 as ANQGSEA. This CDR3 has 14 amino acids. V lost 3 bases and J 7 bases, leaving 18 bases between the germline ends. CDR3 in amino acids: CSVEGAGGEFGYTF. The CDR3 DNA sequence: TGCAGCGTTGAGGGGGCAGGAGGAGAGTTTGGCTACACCTTC.

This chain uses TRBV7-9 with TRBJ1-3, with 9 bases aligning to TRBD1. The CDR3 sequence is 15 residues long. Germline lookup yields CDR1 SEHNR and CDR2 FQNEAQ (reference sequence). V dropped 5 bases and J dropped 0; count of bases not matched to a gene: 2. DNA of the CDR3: TGTGCCAGCAGCCGACAGGGGGGCTCTGGAAACACCATATATTTT. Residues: CASSRQGGSGNTIYF.

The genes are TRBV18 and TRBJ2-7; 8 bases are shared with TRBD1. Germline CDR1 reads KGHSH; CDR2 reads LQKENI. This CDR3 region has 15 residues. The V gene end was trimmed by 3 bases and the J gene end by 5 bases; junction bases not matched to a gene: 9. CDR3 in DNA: TGTGCCAGCTCACCCTGGACAGGGTTTCGCGACGAGCAGTACTTC. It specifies CASSPWTGFRDEQYF.

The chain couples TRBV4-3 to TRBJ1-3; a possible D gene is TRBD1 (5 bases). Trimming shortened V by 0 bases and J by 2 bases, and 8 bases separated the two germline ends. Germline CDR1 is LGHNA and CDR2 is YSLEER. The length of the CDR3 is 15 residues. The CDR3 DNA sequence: TGCGCCAGCAGCCAAGATGGGGGGACTGGAAACACCATATATTTT. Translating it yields CASSQDGGTGNTIYF.

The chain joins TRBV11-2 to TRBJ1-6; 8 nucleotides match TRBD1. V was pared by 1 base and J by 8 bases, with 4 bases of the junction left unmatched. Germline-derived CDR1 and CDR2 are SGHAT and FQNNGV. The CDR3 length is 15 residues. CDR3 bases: TGTGCCAGCAGCTTAGCTGCAGGGGGCTATTCACCCCTCCACTTT. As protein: CASSLAAGGYSPLHF.

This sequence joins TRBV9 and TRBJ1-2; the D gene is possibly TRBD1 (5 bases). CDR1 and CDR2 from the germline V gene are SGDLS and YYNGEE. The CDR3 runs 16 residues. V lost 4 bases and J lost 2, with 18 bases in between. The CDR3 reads CASSPFGGGANYGYTF. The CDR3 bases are TGTGCCAGCAGCCCCTTCGGTGGAGGGGCAAACTATGGCTACACCTTC.

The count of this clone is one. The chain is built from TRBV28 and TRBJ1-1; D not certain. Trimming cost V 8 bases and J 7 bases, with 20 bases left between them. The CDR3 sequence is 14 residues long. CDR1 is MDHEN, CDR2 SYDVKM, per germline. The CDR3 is CASGPLIPGVEAFF. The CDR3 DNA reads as TGTGCCAGCGGGCCCCTTATCCCCGGGGTTGAAGCTTTCTTT.

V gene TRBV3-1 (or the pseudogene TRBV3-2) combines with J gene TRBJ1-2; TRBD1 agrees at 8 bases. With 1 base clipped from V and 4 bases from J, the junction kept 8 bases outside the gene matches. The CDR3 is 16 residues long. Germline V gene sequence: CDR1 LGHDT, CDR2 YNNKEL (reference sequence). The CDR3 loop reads CASSQGQGPLGYGYTF. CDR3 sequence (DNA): TGTGCCAGCAGCCAAGGACAGGGGCCACTTGGCTATGGCTACACCTTC.

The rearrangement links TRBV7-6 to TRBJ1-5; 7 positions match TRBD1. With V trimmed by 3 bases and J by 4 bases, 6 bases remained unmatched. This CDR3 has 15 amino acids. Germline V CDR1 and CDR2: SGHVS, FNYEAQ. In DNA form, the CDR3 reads TGTGCCAGCAGCTTGGAACAGGGGAGAAATCAGCCCCAGCATTTT. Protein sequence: CASSLEQGRNQPQHF.

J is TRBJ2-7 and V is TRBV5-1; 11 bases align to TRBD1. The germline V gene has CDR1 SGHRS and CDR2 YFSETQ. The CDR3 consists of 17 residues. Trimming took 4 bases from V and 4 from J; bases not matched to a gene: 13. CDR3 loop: CASSPGTGGLFGYEQYF. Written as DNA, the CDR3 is TGCGCCAGCAGCCCCGGGACAGGGGGATTATTCGGTTACGAGCAGTACTTC.

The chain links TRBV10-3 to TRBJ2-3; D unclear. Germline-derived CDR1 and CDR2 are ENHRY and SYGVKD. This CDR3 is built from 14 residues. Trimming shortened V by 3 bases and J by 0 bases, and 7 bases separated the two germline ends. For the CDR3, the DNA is TGTGCCATCAGTGACGTGCAGAGCACAGATACGCAGTATTTT. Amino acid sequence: CAISDVQSTDTQYF.

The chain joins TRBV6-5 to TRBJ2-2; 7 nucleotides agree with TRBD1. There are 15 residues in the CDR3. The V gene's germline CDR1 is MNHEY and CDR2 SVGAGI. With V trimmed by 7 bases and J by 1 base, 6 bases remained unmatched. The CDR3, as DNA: TGTGCCAGCACAAGTGGGACAGAGAACACCGGGGAGCTGTTTTTT. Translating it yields CASTSGTENTGELFF.

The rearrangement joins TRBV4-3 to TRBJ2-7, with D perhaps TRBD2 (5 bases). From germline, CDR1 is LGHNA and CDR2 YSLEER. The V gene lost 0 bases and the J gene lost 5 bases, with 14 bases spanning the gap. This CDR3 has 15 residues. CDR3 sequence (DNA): TGCGCCAGCAGCCAAGAGCTTCGGGGAATGGACGAGCAGTACTTC. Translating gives CASSQELRGMDEQYF.